This TCR beta chain is from a study of blood T cell repertoires in COVID-19. On the study more broadly: Both acute and convalescent COVID-19 samples were obtained from the United States, Italy and Spain. In each case, the material was cDNA or gDNA derived from T cells, B-cell-depleted T cells, or PBMCs.

Authors' processing steps: From reference gene primer amplification, estimates of nucleated cell counts were derived. Clones were sequenced by immunoSEQ multiplex PCR, and TCRdb holds only the in-frame ones, with some missing. The V and J calls and clone size come from that table; D and trimming were worked out from the DNA. The sample records over 110,000 clones, 65% to 80% being singletons. Trimming left V 5 bases short and J 2 bases short, with 16 bases between. The CDR3 is made up of 16 amino acids. CDR1 SGHRS and CDR2 YFSETQ come from the germline V gene. The chain has TRBV5-1 and TRBJ2-2; D might be TRBD2 (6 bases). The sample consisted of peripheral blood. The receptor was isolated from an older woman with acute or convalescent COVID-19. The CDR3 bases are TGCGCCAGCAGTGGTTACGGGAGTTATAACACCGGGGAGCTGTTTTTT. As protein: CASSGYGSYNTGELFF.